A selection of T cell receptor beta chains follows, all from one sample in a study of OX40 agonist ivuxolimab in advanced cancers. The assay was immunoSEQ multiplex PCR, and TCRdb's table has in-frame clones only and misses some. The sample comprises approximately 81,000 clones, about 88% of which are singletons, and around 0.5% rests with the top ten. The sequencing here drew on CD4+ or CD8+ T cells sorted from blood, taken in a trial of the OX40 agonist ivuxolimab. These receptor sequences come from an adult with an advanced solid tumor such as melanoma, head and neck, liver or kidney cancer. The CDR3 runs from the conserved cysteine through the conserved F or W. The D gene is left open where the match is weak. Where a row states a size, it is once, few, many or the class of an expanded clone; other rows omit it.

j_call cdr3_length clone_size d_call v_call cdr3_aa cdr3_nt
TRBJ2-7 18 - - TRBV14 CASSQMGQRTIGTYEQYF TGTGCCAGCAGCCAAATGGGGCAGAGGACGATTGGAACCTACGAGCAGTACTTC
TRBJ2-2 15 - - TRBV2 CASIKERTNTGELFF TGTGCCAGCATTAAGGAGCGTACGAACACCGGGGAGCTGTTTTTT
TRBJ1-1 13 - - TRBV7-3 CASSTTGNTEAFF TGTGCCAGCAGCACAACCGGGAACACTGAAGCTTTCTTT
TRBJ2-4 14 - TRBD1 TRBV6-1 CASSEGAGGFIQYF TGTGCCAGCAGTGAAGGGGCAGGGGGTTTCATTCAGTACTTC
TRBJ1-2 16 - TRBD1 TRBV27 CASSSGQGITNYGYTF TGTGCCAGCAGTTCGGGACAGGGCATTACTAACTATGGGTACACCTTC
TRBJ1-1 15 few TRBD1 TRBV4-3 CASSREYLTGAEAFF TGCGCCAGCAGCCGAGAGTATCTAACAGGGGCCGAAGCTTTCTTT
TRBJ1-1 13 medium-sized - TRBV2 CASSVRGGSEAFF TGTGCCAGCAGTGTAAGGGGAGGGAGTGAAGCTTTCTTT
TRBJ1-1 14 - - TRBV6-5 CASGGTGPKTEAFF TGTGCCAGCGGGGGAACAGGGCCAAAAACTGAAGCTTTCTTT
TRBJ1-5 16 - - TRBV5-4 CASSLAGGGDGQPQHF TGTGCCAGCAGCTTGGCCGGGGGGGGAGATGGTCAGCCCCAGCATTTT
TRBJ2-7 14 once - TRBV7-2 CASSLMDGPYEQYF TGTGCCAGCAGCTTGATGGACGGACCCTACGAGCAGTACTTC
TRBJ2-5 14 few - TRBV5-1 CASSPDSSQETQYF TGCGCCAGCAGCCCGGACAGTTCTCAAGAGACCCAGTACTTC
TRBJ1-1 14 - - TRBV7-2 CASSLVGANTEAFF TGTGCCAGCAGCTTAGTAGGGGCGAACACTGAAGCTTTCTTT
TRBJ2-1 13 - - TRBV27 CASSLRQALKQFF TGTGCCAGCAGTTTACGACAAGCCCTTAAGCAGTTCTTC
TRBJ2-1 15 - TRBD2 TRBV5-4 CASSQSGGIYNEQFF TGTGCCAGCAGCCAAAGCGGGGGCATCTACAATGAGCAGTTCTTC
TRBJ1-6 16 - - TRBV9 CASSPNPSGPHSPLHF TGTGCCAGCAGCCCTAACCCCTCTGGGCCTCATTCACCCCTCCACTTT
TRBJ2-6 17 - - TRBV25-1 CASSEPGRNSGANVLTF TGTGCCAGCAGTGAACCGGGACGGAACTCTGGGGCCAACGTCCTGACTTTC
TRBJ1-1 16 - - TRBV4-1 CASSQEAAGAVPKAFF TGCGCCAGCAGCCAAGAGGCGGCAGGGGCGGTACCAAAAGCTTTCTTT
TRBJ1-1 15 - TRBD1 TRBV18 CASSSQGAGYTEAFF TGTGCCAGCTCATCTCAGGGGGCAGGGTACACTGAAGCTTTCTTT
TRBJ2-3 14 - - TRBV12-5 CASSKPPSTDTQYF TGTGCAAGTTCGAAGCCCCCTAGCACAGATACGCAGTATTTT
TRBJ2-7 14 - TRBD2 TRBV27 CASSFYGGAYEQYF TGTGCCAGCAGTTTCTACGGGGGGGCCTACGAGCAGTACTTC
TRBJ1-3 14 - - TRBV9 CASSLRSSGNTIYF TGTGCCAGCAGCCTTCGGAGTTCTGGAAACACCATATATTTT
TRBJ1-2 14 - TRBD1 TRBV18 CASSPNRGSYGYTF TGTGCCAGCTCACCAAACAGGGGCTCTTATGGCTACACCTTC
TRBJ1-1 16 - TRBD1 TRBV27 CASSFRQGGLGTEAFF TGTGCCAGCAGTTTTAGACAGGGGGGCTTGGGCACTGAAGCTTTCTTT
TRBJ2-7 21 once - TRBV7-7 CASSLVLIRRQDHLYAYEQYF TGTGCTAGCAGCTTAGTTCTAATCCGCCGGCAGGACCACCTCTACGCCTACGAGCAGTACTTC
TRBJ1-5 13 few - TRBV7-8 CASSLQENQPQHF TGTGCCAGCAGCTTACAAGAAAATCAGCCCCAGCATTTT
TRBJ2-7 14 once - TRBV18 CASSPVGYSYEQYF TGTGCCAGCTCACCAGTCGGTTACTCCTACGAGCAGTACTTC
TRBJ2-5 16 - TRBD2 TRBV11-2 CASSPNAGGLQETQYF TGTGCCAGCAGCCCAAATGCGGGGGGCCTCCAAGAGACCCAGTACTTC
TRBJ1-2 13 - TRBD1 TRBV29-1 CSVYRQGAHGYTF TGCAGCGTCTACCGACAGGGGGCTCATGGCTACACCTTC
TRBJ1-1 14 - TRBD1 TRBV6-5 CASSHRGHSTEAFF TGTGCCAGCAGCCACAGGGGGCACAGCACTGAAGCTTTCTTT
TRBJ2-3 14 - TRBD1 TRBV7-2 CASSLGRTGDTQYF TGTGCCAGCAGCTTGGGGCGGACAGGAGATACGCAGTATTTT
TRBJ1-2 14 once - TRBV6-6 CASSYEEGVAGYTF TGTGCCAGCAGTTACGAAGAAGGGGTGGCTGGCTACACCTTC
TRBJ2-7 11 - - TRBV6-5 CATRDYAEQYF TGTGCCACGAGAGACTACGCGGAGCAGTACTTC
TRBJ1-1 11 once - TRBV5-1 CASRDGAEAFF TGCGCCAGCAGGGACGGGGCTGAAGCTTTCTTT
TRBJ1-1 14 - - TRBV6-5 CASSYGGRDTEAFF TGTGCCAGCAGTTACGGGGGCCGGGACACTGAAGCTTTCTTT
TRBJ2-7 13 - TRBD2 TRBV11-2 CASSPGRDYEQYF TGTGCCAGCAGCCCGGGGAGGGACTACGAGCAGTACTTC
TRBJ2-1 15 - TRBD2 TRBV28 CASSSAATSLQEQFF TGTGCCAGCAGTTCGGCCGCGACTAGCCTCCAAGAGCAGTTCTTC
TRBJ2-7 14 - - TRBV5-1 CASSSGTGFYEQYF TGCGCCAGCAGCTCGGGGACGGGGTTCTACGAGCAGTACTTC
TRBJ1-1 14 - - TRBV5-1 CASSLDRVNTEAFF TGCGCCAGCAGCTTGGACAGGGTGAACACTGAAGCTTTCTTT
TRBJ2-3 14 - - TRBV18 CASSPPGGTDTQYF TGTGCCAGCTCACCACCGGGGGGCACAGATACGCAGTATTTT
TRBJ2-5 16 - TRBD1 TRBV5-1 CASSAAGQGASETQYF TGCGCCAGCAGCGCGGCGGGACAGGGGGCTTCGGAGACCCAGTACTTC
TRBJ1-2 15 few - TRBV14 CASSRGTALNYGYTF TGTGCCAGCAGCCGAGGGACCGCCTTGAACTATGGCTACACCTTC
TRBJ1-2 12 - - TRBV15 CATSKVRDGYTF TGTGCCACCAGCAAGGTGAGGGACGGCTACACCTTC
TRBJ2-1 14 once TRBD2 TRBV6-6 CASVTSGGDNEQFF TGTGCCAGCGTGACTAGCGGGGGTGACAATGAGCAGTTCTTC
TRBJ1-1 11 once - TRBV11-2 CASSPAGEAFF TGTGCCAGCAGCCCCGCGGGTGAAGCTTTCTTT
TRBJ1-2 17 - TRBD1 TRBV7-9 CASSFSQGADLNYGYTF TGTGCCAGCAGCTTTTCCCAGGGGGCAGATTTGAACTATGGCTACACCTTC
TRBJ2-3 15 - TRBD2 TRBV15 CATALAGGNGDTQYF TGTGCCACCGCGCTAGCGGGGGGAAATGGAGATACGCAGTATTTT
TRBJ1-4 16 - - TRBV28 CASSLGAVATNEKLFF TGTGCCAGCAGCCTAGGGGCGGTTGCAACTAATGAAAAACTGTTTTTT
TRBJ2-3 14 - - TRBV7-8 CASSFVAVADTQYF TGTGCCAGCAGCTTTGTTGCAGTAGCAGATACGCAGTATTTT
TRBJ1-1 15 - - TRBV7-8 CASTWREGRTTEAFF TGTGCCAGCACCTGGAGGGAGGGGCGGACCACTGAAGCTTTCTTT
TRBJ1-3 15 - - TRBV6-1 CASSATQGTGNTIYF TGTGCCAGCAGTGCCACTCAGGGTACTGGAAACACCATATATTTT